This note documents a single T cell receptor (beta chain) sequence. The data stem from a study of blood T cell repertoires in COVID-19. Overall study context: T cells, B-cell-depleted T cells, or PBMCs provided the cDNA or gDNA that served as material.

The ends were cut back, 4 bases at V and 0 bases at J, with 12 bases in the middle. Germline CDR1 reads SEHNR; CDR2 reads FQNEAQ (reference sequence). The CDR3 extends over 16 amino acids. Per the original data handling: Amplifying reference gene primers gave estimates of nucleated cell counts. Repertoires were generated with immunoSEQ multiplex PCR, while TCRdb's copy carries only in-frame clones and drops some. That table gives V, J and clone size, and the DNA gave D and trimming. The data contain around 210,000 clones, roughly 82% of them seen just once; the ten biggest clones take up under 15%. Material for sequencing was peripheral blood. The sequence was obtained from a human donor in a cohort sampled during active COVID-19. The chain recombines TRBV7-9 with TRBJ2-2; possibly TRBD1 for D (7 bases). In DNA, the CDR3 is TGTGCCAGCAGCTGGGCGGGACAGTCGAACACCGGGGAGCTGTTTTTT. This translates into CASSWAGQSNTGELFF.